The 26 T cell receptor beta chains below all came from one sample that was sequenced in a study of neurological immune-mediated disorders. TCRdb analysed the 5' RACE reads with MiXCR anew, one entry per CDR3 protein. The sample has just under 60,000 distinct CDR3 sequences, 3.5% seen once; the top ten hold under 4%. Specimen: PBMCs. The receptors shown here come from a woman in her 30s with multiple sclerosis.

This clonotype was counted many times. The chain uses TRBV6-5 and TRBJ2-3; 14 nucleotides line up with TRBD2. V lost 5 bases and J lost 3; bases outside the gene matches: 10. In germline, CDR1 is MNHEY, CDR2 SVGAGI. This CDR3 is built from 18 residues. The CDR3 bases are TGTGCCAGCAGTACTCGACTAGCGGGAGGGCCTAGGACAGATACGCAGTATTTT. Protein sequence: CASSTRLAGGPRTDTQYF.

The sample holds many counts of this clonotype. The chain uses TRBV20-1 and TRBJ2-7, with D possibly being TRBD2 (5 bases). The V end lost 4 bases, the J end lost 0 bases, and 10 bases lay between the germline ends. Germline V gene sequence: CDR1 DFQATT, CDR2 SNEGSKA (reference sequence). This CDR3 is 13 amino acids long. The CDR3 DNA reads TGCAGTGCTACAAGGACTCCCTCCTACGAGCAGTACTTC. It yields the protein CSATRTPSYEQYF.

The sample holds many counts of this clonotype. The gene calls are TRBV6-1 and TRBJ2-1, with unresolved D. With 1 base removed from V and 10 bases from J, the gap between germline ends came to 14 bases. This CDR3 comprises 14 residues. The V gene's germline CDR1 is MNHNS and CDR2 SASEGT. The CDR3 DNA reads TGTGCCAGCAGTGAAGGCCAGCCCTTCGGGGAGCAGTTCTTC. The encoded protein is CASSEGQPFGEQFF.

This clonotype was found many times. The chain employs TRBV5-5 and TRBJ1-2; D call uncertain. CDR1 and CDR2 from the germline V gene are SGHKS and YYEKEE (reference sequence). This CDR3 region has 13 residues. Trimming pared 0 bases from V and 6 bases from J, leaving 9 bases between. CDR3 sequence (DNA): TGTGCCAGCAGCTTGGCCATGGGAGATGGCTACACCTTC. Its translation is CASSLAMGDGYTF.

This clonotype was recorded many times. The V gene is TRBV20-1, the J gene TRBJ1-2; D unresolved. V was clipped by 5 bases and J by 8 bases, with 6 bases between them. Germline V gene data show CDR1 as DFQATT and CDR2 as SNEGSKA (reference sequence). The CDR3 totals 9 residues. The CDR3 here is CSAGYGYTF. CDR3 coding DNA: TGCAGTGCTGGATACGGCTACACCTTC.

This clonotype was detected ten times or more. The rearrangement joins TRBV4-1 to TRBJ1-5, with TRBD1 matching over 7 bases. Unmatched junction bases numbered 7, after V lost 1 base and J lost 7 bases. The length of the CDR3 is 15 residues. Germline-derived CDR1 and CDR2 are MGHRA and YSYEKL. CDR3 sequence (DNA): TGCGCCAGCAGCCAAGGACAGGGCTTCTGGCAGCCCCAGCATTTT. Protein product: CASSQGQGFWQPQHF.

This clonotype came up a few times. The V call is TRBV5-5, the J call TRBJ2-3, with 7 bases matching TRBD1. Germline V CDR1 and CDR2: SGHKS, YYEKEE (reference sequence). This CDR3 is built from 17 residues. The J segment lost 1 base and the V segment lost 3 bases, leaving 11 bases of the junction unmatched. The CDR3 region has the DNA TGTGCCAGCAGCTCCCACAGGGGTGAAACTCGCACAGATACGCAGTATTTT. Its protein product is CASSSHRGETRTDTQYF. The variable domain in full, with the rest retrieved from reference TRBV5-5 and TRBJ2-3, is DAGVTQSPTHLIKTRGQQVTLRCSPISGHKSVSWYQQVLGQGPQFIFQYYEKEERGRGNFPDRFSARQFPNYSSELNVNALLLGDSALYLCASSSHRGETRTDTQYFGPGTRLTVL.

In this sample, this clonotype turned up many times. The rearrangement joins TRBV6-2 or TRBV6-3 to TRBJ2-1; TRBD2 agrees at 7 bases. This CDR3 spans 16 amino acids. Trimming removed 2 bases from V and 2 bases from J; junction bases left unmatched: 6. Germline loops: CDR1 MNHEY, CDR2 SVGEGT. The CDR3 bases are TGTGCCAGCAGTTACCCTAGCGGAGGGACCTACAATGAGCAGTTCTTC. The encoded protein is CASSYPSGGTYNEQFF.

This clonotype was counted ten times or more. The chain employs TRBV29-1 and TRBJ2-3, with a tentative D call TRBD1 (5 bases). V lost 4 bases to trimming and J lost 5 bases, with 16 bases between them. CDR1 and CDR2 from the germline V gene are SQVTM and ANQGSEA. The CDR3 has 14 amino acids. The CDR3 spells CSVGVGRAGDTQYF. The CDR3 nucleotides read TGCAGCGTTGGTGTGGGCAGGGCCGGAGATACGCAGTATTTT.

This clonotype has at least ten counts. The rearrangement joins TRBV5-5 to TRBJ2-1; 10 positions match TRBD1. The CDR3 is 17 amino acids. The V gene end was trimmed by 4 bases and the J gene end by 3 bases; junction bases not matched to a gene: 10. Per the germline V gene, CDR1 is SGHKS and CDR2 is YYEKEE (reference sequence). CDR3 sequence (DNA): TGTGCCAGCAGCAGAATTAGGACAGGGGGTATCTACAATGAGCAGTTCTTC. This translates into CASSRIRTGGIYNEQFF.

This clonotype was observed at least ten times. The chain has TRBV4-1 and TRBJ2-7; the D gene is possibly TRBD1 (6 bases). Trimming shortened V by 4 bases and J by 2 bases, and 12 bases separated the two germline ends. The length of the CDR3 is 14 residues. Germline values: CDR1 MGHRA, CDR2 YSYEKL. DNA for the CDR3: TGCGCCAGCAGCCCTCCGGGACATCCCTACGAGCAGTACTTC. It translates to CASSPPGHPYEQYF.

This clonotype was detected ten times or more. This rearrangement joins TRBV20-1 to TRBJ2-2, with TRBD2 matching over 12 bases. Germline V lookup: CDR1 DFQATT, CDR2 SNEGSKA (reference sequence). J gave up 4 bases and V 7 bases, and 7 bases lay outside the gene matches. CDR3 length equals 15 residues. CDR3 sequence: CSVRGLAGITGELFF. The CDR3 bases are TGCAGTGTGAGAGGACTAGCGGGGATCACCGGGGAGCTGTTTTTT.

The V call is TRBV7-9, the J call TRBJ2-1; D is unresolved. The CDR3 consists of 14 residues. CDR1 is SEHNR, CDR2 FQNEAQ, per germline (reference sequence). Trimming left V 4 bases short and J 9 bases short, with 16 bases between. This CDR3 is CASSSVLSSLEQFF. The CDR3 region has the DNA TGTGCCAGCAGCTCCGTCCTGAGTAGCCTTGAGCAGTTCTTC.

This clonotype came up many times. V and J are TRBV20-1 and TRBJ2-5, with 7 bases that match TRBD2. Germline V gives CDR1 DFQATT, CDR2 SNEGSKA (reference sequence). This CDR3 region has 18 residues. V gave up 0 bases and J gave up 2 bases; unmatched junction bases: 15. The CDR3: CSARDGNRLPGLQETQYF. In DNA, the CDR3 is TGCAGTGCTAGAGATGGCAACCGACTTCCGGGACTACAAGAGACCCAGTACTTC.

This clonotype was counted at least ten times. The CDR3 loop is CASSEEQGYNQPQHF. CDR3 in DNA: TGTGCCAGCAGTGAAGAACAGGGTTATAATCAGCCCCAGCATTTT. V gene TRBV6-1 combines with J gene TRBJ1-5, with D possibly TRBD1 on 6 matching bases. This CDR3 has 15 residues. V dropped 1 base and J dropped 4 bases, with 11 bases sitting between them. The germline gives CDR1 MNHNS, CDR2 SASEGT.

This clonotype was counted many times. CDR3 protein: CASGGYGYTF. As DNA, the CDR3 is TGTGCCAGCGGGGGCTATGGCTACACCTTC. This rearrangement joins TRBV7-9 to TRBJ1-2; possibly TRBD1 for D (5 bases). Germline V CDR1 and CDR2: SEHNR, FQNEAQ (reference sequence). The CDR3 consists of 10 residues. The V end was cut by 8 bases, the J end by 4 bases, with 5 bases between.

This clonotype has just a few counts. The V gene is TRBV20-1, the J gene TRBJ2-3, with D maybe TRBD2 (6 bases). The CDR3 is made up of 14 amino acids. In germline, CDR1 is DFQATT, CDR2 SNEGSKA (reference sequence). V dropped 6 bases and J dropped 4 bases, with 17 bases sitting between them. The CDR3 DNA reads TGCAGTGCCCCTGGGGAGGCTAACGCAGATACGCAGTATTTT. Translating gives CSAPGEANADTQYF.

The table lists this clonotype with many counts. The chain links TRBV5-1 to TRBJ1-2; TRBD1 is a possible D gene (6 bases). The V gene's germline CDR1 is SGHRS and CDR2 YFSETQ. The CDR3 is 14 amino acids. The V end was cut by 0 bases, the J end by 4 bases, with 10 bases between. The DNA for the CDR3 is TGCGCCAGCAGCTTGGACGGGGGCTCCTATGGCTACACCTTC. This sequence encodes CASSLDGGSYGYTF.

This clonotype was counted many times. V is TRBV29-1 and J is TRBJ2-5; D is possibly TRBD1 (5 bases). The CDR3 consists of 14 residues. Germline V gene sequence: CDR1 SQVTM, CDR2 ANQGSEA. Trimming removed 2 bases at V and 3 bases at J, with 13 bases between. The CDR3 spells CSVEIVGREETQYF. The DNA of the CDR3 is TGCAGCGTTGAAATAGTGGGGCGAGAAGAGACCCAGTACTTC.

In this sample, this clonotype turned up many times. V and J are TRBV3-1 and TRBJ2-3, with D hard to call. V lost 3 bases and J lost 2, with 18 bases in between. Germline V gene data show CDR1 as LGHDT and CDR2 as YNNKEL (reference sequence). CDR3 length: 17 amino acids. CDR3 bases: TGTGCCAGCAGCCATCATCCCATGGCGGATTACACAGATACGCAGTATTTT. Its protein product is CASSHHPMADYTDTQYF.

This clonotype was detected ten times or more. CDR3 sequence: CASSPRNSGTDTQYF. DNA for the CDR3: TGTGCCAGCAGCCCACGAAATAGCGGCACAGATACGCAGTATTTT. J is TRBJ2-3 and V is TRBV3-1; D might be TRBD2 (5 bases). Germline V gene data show CDR1 as LGHDT and CDR2 as YNNKEL (reference sequence). V lost 4 bases, J lost 1 base, and 12 bases lay in between. The CDR3 loop spans 15 amino acids.

To note about this clonotype: Since a much larger clone is just one base distant, this may be a read error. J is TRBJ2-3 and V is TRBV7-2; no clear D gene. Germline V gene sequence: CDR1 SGHTA, CDR2 FQGNSA. Deletions cut 3 bases from V and 5 bases from J, with 15 bases between. The CDR3 is made up of 15 amino acids. The CDR3 DNA follows: TGTGCCAGCAGCTTTAGCTGGAGCATCGTAGATACGCAGTATTTT. As protein: CASSFSWSIVDTQYF.

This clonotype was observed many times. This chain joins TRBV20-1 and TRBJ2-7; TRBD2 might be the D (5 bases). CDR1 and CDR2 (germline): DFQATT, SNEGSKA (reference sequence). The length of the CDR3 is 14 residues. With 0 bases removed from V and 7 bases from J, the gap between germline ends came to 16 bases. As DNA, the CDR3 is TGCAGTGCTAGAGAGCCCCGGGGATCTAGGGAGCAGTACTTC. Translating gives CSAREPRGSREQYF.

There are many counts of this clonotype. The rearrangement uses TRBV6-1 and TRBJ2-2; perhaps TRBD2 as D (6 bases). This CDR3 region has 15 residues. V was trimmed by 4 bases and J by 4 bases, leaving 13 bases between them. CDR1 and CDR2 from the germline V gene are MNHNS and SASEGT. CDR3: CASSGRDSVTGELFF. The CDR3 coding sequence is TGTGCCAGCAGTGGTAGGGACTCAGTCACCGGGGAGCTGTTTTTT.

Only a few counts were recorded for this clonotype. The V gene is TRBV11-2, the J gene TRBJ2-1, with D tentatively TRBD2 (6 bases). Germline V lookup: CDR1 SGHAT, CDR2 FQNNGV. Trimming took 1 base from V and 3 from J, leaving 13 bases between them. The CDR3 contains 16 residues. CDR3 nucleotide sequence: TGTGCCAGCAGCTTAGCCGGCGGGACCATCTACAATGAGCAGTTCTTC. Translated, it gives CASSLAGGTIYNEQFF.

This clonotype was detected many times. The chain is built from TRBV20-1 and TRBJ1-5; tentative D call: TRBD1 (5 bases). The CDR3 runs 13 residues. The V end was cut by 4 bases, the J end by 0 bases, with 7 bases between. In germline, CDR1 is DFQATT, CDR2 SNEGSKA (reference sequence). DNA of the CDR3: TGCAGTGCTATCCAGGGTAGCAATCAGCCCCAGCATTTT. This codes for CSAIQGSNQPQHF.